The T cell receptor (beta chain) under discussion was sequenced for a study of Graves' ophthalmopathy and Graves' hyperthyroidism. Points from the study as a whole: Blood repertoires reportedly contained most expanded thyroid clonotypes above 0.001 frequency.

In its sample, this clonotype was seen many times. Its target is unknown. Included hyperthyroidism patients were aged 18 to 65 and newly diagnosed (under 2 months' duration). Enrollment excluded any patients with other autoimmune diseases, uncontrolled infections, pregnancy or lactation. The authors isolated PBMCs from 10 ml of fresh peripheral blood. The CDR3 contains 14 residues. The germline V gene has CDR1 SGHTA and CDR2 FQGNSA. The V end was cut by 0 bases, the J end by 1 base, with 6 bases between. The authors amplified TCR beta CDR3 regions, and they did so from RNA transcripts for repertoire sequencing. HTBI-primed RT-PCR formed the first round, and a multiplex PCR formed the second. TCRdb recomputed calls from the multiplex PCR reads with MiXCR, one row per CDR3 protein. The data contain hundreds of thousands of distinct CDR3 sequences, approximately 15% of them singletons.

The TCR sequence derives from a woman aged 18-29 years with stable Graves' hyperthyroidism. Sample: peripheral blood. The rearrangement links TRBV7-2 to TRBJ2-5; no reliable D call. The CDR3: CASSLAARQETQYF. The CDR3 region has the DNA TGTGCCAGCAGCTTAGCTGCGCGCCAAGAGACCCAGTACTTC.